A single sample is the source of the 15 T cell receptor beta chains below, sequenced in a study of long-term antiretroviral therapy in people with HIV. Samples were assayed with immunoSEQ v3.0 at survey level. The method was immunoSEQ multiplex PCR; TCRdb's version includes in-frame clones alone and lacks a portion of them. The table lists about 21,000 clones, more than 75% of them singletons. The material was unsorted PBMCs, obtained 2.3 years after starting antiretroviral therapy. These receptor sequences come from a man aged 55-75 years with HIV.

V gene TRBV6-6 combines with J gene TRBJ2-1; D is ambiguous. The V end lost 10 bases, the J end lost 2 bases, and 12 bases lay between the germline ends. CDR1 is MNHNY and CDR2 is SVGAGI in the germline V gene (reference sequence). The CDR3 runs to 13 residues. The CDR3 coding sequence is TGTGCCACTACCCATGGCACCTACAATGAGCAGTTCTTC. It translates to CATTHGTYNEQFF.

The CDR3 protein is CASSYDEGHIQYF. CDR3 in DNA: TGTGCCAGCAGTTACGACGAGGGCCACATTCAGTACTTC. The J gene is TRBJ2-4, the V gene TRBV6-5; D is possibly TRBD2 (5 bases). The CDR3 runs 13 residues. V was trimmed by 2 bases and J by 8 bases, leaving 10 bases between them. Germline loops: CDR1 MNHEY, CDR2 SVGAGI.

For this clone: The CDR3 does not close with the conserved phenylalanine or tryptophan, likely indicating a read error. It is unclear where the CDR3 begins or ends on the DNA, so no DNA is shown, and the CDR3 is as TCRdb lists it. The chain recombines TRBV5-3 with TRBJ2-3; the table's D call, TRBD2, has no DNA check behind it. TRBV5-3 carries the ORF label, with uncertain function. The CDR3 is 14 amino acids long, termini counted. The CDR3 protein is CARSFSIDRVYAAD.

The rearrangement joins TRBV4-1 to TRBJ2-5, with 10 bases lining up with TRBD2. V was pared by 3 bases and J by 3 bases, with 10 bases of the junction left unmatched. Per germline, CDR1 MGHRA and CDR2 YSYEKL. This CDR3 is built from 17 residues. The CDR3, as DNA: TGCGCCAGCAGCCAGGTGTCTCTAGCGGGAGTCGAAGAGACCCAGTACTTC. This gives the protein CASSQVSLAGVEETQYF.

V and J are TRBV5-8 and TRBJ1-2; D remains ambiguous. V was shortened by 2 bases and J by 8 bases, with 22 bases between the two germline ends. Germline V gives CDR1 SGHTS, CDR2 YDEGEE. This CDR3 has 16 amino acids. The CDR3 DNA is TGTGCCAGCAGCTTTCGGAGGAGTAACCTCCTTTTCGGCTACACCTTC. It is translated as CASSFRRSNLLFGYTF.

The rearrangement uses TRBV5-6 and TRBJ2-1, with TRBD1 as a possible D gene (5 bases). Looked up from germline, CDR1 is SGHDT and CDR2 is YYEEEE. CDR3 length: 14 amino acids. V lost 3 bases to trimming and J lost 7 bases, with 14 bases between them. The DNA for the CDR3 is TGTGCCAGCAGCTCGTTGGGGCGTCGGAATGAGCAGTTCTTC. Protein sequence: CASSSLGRRNEQFF.

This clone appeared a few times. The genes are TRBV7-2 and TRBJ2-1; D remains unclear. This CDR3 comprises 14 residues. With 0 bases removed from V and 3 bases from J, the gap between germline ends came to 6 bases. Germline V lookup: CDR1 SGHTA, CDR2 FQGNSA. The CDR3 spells CASSLAGYYNEQFF. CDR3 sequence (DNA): TGTGCCAGCAGCTTAGCTGGGTACTACAATGAGCAGTTCTTC.

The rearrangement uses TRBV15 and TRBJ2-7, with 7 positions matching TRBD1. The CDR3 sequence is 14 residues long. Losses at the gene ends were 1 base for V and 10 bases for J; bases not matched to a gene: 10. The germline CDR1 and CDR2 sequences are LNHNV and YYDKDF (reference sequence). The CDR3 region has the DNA TGTGCCACCAGCAGAGCGGATTCGACAGGGCAACAGTACTTC. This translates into CATSRADSTGQQYF.

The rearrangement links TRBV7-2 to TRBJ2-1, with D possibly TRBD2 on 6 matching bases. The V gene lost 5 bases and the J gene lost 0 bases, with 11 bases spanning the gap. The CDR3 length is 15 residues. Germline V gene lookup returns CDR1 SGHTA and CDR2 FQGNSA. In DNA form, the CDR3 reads TGTGCCAGCAGCGTTAGCGGCCTCTCCTACAATGAGCAGTTCTTC. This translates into CASSVSGLSYNEQFF.

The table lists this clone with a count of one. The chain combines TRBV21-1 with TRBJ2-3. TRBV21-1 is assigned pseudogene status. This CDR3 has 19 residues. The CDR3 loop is CASSNLPKGTGQLKDTQYF. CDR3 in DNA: TGTGCCAGCAGCAATCTTCCAAAGGGCACTGGCCAACTTAAGGATACGCAGTATTTT.

The CDR3 DNA reads as TGTGCCAGCGGGAGTGAAAGGAGGAATGAAGCTTTCTTT. Residues: CASGSERRNEAFF. This chain joins TRBV2 and TRBJ1-1; no clear D gene. V was trimmed by 8 bases and J by 7 bases, leaving 17 bases between them. The CDR3 contains 13 residues. Germline CDR1 is SNHLY and CDR2 is FYNNEI.

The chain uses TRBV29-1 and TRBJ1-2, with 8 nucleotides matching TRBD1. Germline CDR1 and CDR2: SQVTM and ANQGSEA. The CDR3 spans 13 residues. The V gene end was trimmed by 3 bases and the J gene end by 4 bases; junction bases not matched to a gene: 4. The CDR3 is CSVDPGGAYGYTF. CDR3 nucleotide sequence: TGCAGCGTTGATCCAGGGGGCGCCTATGGCTACACCTTC.

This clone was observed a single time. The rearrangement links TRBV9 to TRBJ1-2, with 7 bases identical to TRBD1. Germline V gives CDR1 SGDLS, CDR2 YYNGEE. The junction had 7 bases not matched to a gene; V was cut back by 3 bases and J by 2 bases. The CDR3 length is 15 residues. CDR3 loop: CASSESGGLNYGYTF. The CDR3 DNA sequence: TGTGCCAGCAGCGAGTCAGGGGGATTGAACTATGGCTACACCTTC.

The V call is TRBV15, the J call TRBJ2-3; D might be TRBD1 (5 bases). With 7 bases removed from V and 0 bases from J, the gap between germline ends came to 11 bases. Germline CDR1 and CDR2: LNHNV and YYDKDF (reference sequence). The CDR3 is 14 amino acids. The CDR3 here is CATTKGPSTDTQYF. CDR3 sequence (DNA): TGTGCCACCACAAAGGGGCCTAGCACAGATACGCAGTATTTT.

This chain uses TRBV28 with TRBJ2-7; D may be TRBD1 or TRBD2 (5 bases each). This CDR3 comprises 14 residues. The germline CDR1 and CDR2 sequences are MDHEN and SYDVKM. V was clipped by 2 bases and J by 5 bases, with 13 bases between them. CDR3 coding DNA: TGTGCCAGCAGTTTAGGGGGACCCTTTCACGAGCAGTACTTC. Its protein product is CASSLGGPFHEQYF.